This is a list of T cell receptor beta chains from one sample in a study of blood T cell repertoires in COVID-19. Profiling relied on immunoSEQ multiplex PCR, and the TCRdb table lists in-frame clones only, not all of them. The profile shows a few hundred thousand clones, 80% to 90% of them singletons. The material sequenced was peripheral blood. All receptors derive from a middle-aged woman who had recovered from COVID-19. Each CDR3 is given with its conserved first and last residue. The D gene is left open where the match is weak. Expanded clones are given a class, and other clones once, few, many or no size at all.

D gene | clone size | J gene | V gene | CDR3 protein | CDR3 DNA
- | - | TRBJ1-2 | TRBV7-3 | CASSPNKLIRDTDLFYGYTF | TGTGCCAGCAGCCCCAATAAATTAATCCGGGACACCGACCTATTTTATGGCTACACCTTC
- | - | TRBJ2-5 | TRBV6-5 | CASSREETQYF | TGTGCCAGCAGTCGCGAAGAGACCCAGTACTTC
TRBD2 | - | TRBJ2-2 | TRBV7-6 | CASSLSGGVITGELFF | TGTGCCAGCAGCCTCAGCGGGGGGGTTATCACCGGGGAGCTGTTTTTT
- | - | TRBJ2-1 | TRBV11-2 | CASSASSAYNEQFF | TGTGCCAGCAGCGCAAGCTCCGCCTACAATGAGCAGTTCTTC
TRBD1 | - | TRBJ1-4 | TRBV6-5 | CASSYSAGGNEKLFF | TGTGCCAGCAGTTACTCCGCAGGGGGAAATGAAAAACTGTTTTTT
- | - | TRBJ1-2 | TRBV6-5 | CASRRVGGGYGYTF | TGTGCCAGCAGACGGGTTGGGGGAGGATATGGCTACACCTTC
TRBD1 | - | TRBJ2-2 | TRBV5-1 | CASSDPGQANTGELFF | TGCGCCAGCAGCGACCCGGGACAGGCGAACACCGGGGAGCTGTTTTTT
- | - | TRBJ1-5 | TRBV18 | CASSSISNQPQHF | TGTGCCAGCTCATCCATCAGCAATCAGCCCCAGCATTTT
TRBD2 | - | TRBJ2-3 | TRBV28 | CASSFGGRSRTDTQYF | TGTGCCAGCAGTTTCGGGGGGAGAAGCAGAACAGATACGCAGTATTTT
TRBD1 | - | TRBJ1-3 | TRBV5-6 | CASSLRGPGNTIYF | TGTGCCAGCAGCTTGAGGGGGCCTGGAAACACCATATATTTT
TRBD1 | - | TRBJ1-6 | TRBV19 | CASSIGQGAFSPLHF | TGTGCCAGTAGTATCGGACAGGGGGCTTTTTCACCCCTCCACTTT
- | few | TRBJ1-1 | TRBV27 | CASTSTTGSEAFF | TGTGCCAGCACCTCTACCACGGGTAGTGAAGCTTTCTTT
- | - | TRBJ1-6 | TRBV19 | CASSLESYNSPLHF | TGTGCCAGTAGTCTCGAGTCCTATAATTCACCCCTCCACTTT
- | - | TRBJ2-6 | TRBV6-5 | CASSFLSGANVLTF | TGTGCCAGCAGCTTCCTTTCTGGGGCCAACGTCCTGACTTTC
TRBD1 | - | TRBJ1-2 | TRBV5-6 | CASSPLRDRGRDGYTF | TGTGCCAGCAGCCCACTCCGGGACAGGGGGCGAGATGGCTACACCTTC
- | - | TRBJ1-6 | TRBV28 | CASSWELNSPLHF | TGTGCCAGCAGTTGGGAGTTGAATTCACCCCTCCACTTT
TRBD2 | - | TRBJ2-5 | TRBV11-1 | CASSGPGLAGQTQYF | TGTGCCAGCAGCGGTCCGGGACTAGCGGGGCAGACCCAGTACTTC
- | - | TRBJ1-1 | TRBV30 | CACRQAAMKAFF | TGTGCCTGCCGACAGGCGGCCATGAAAGCTTTCTTT
- | once | TRBJ2-3 | TRBV5-4 | CASSLRLVQSSDTQYF | TGTGCCAGCAGCTTACGGTTGGTCCAAAGCTCAGATACGCAGTATTTT
TRBD2 | - | TRBJ2-7 | TRBV7-6 | CASSASGGDLYEQYF | TGTGCCAGCAGCGCCTCGGGGGGGGATTTATACGAGCAGTACTTC
TRBD1 | - | TRBJ2-1 | TRBV6-1 | CASSEETGGHSYNEQFF | TGTGCCAGCAGTGAAGAGACAGGGGGCCACTCCTACAATGAGCAGTTCTTC
- | - | TRBJ1-2 | TRBV6-5 | CASSYSDSGAGYGYTF | TGTGCCAGCAGTTACTCTGATTCAGGGGCTGGCTATGGCTACACCTTC
TRBD2 | once | TRBJ2-1 | TRBV3-1/TRBV3-2 | CASSPGLAGREQFF | TGTGCCAGCAGCCCGGGACTAGCGGGGAGGGAGCAGTTCTTC
TRBD2 | - | TRBJ2-7 | TRBV14 | CASSRRTGTSSPEQYF | TGTGCCAGCAGCCGGCGAACCGGGACTAGCTCCCCCGAGCAGTACTTC
- | - | TRBJ2-1 | TRBV13 | CASSFRDWNEQFF | TGTGCCAGCAGCTTCCGGGACTGGAATGAGCAGTTCTTC
TRBD1 | - | TRBJ2-2 | TRBV28 | CASSSPGGGGELFF | TGTGCCAGCAGTTCCCCAGGGGGCGGGGGGGAGCTGTTTTTT
- | - | TRBJ1-1 | TRBV15 | CATSRDRKGVANTEAFF | TGTGCCACCAGCAGAGATCGCAAGGGGGTGGCGAACACTGAAGCTTTCTTT
- | - | TRBJ2-7 | TRBV12-3/TRBV12-4 | CASSLRTAGEQYF | TGTGCCAGCAGTTTAAGGACCGCGGGAGAGCAGTACTTC
TRBD1 | - | TRBJ2-2 | TRBV10-3 | CATQDRGLRSGELFF | TGTGCCACCCAGGACAGGGGGCTACGCTCCGGGGAGCTGTTTTTT
TRBD1 | - | TRBJ2-7 | TRBV30 | CAWSRQGTVYEQYF | TGTGCCTGGAGCCGACAGGGAACAGTATACGAGCAGTACTTC
TRBD1 | once | TRBJ2-7 | TRBV7-9 | CASSSTGTGAYEQYF | TGTGCCAGCAGCTCTACCGGGACAGGGGCCTACGAGCAGTACTTC
TRBD1 | few | TRBJ1-5 | TRBV19 | CASRTGGSQPQHF | TGTGCCAGCAGGACAGGGGGGAGCCAGCCCCAGCATTTT
- | - | TRBJ1-2 | TRBV2 | CASKLEDYGYTF | TGTGCCAGTAAACTGGAGGACTATGGCTACACCTTC
- | - | TRBJ1-5 | TRBV7-3 | CASSFLPNQPQHF | TGTGCCAGCAGCTTTCTTCCCAATCAGCCCCAGCATTTT
- | once | TRBJ2-3 | TRBV21-1 | CASSKARGRNTDTQYF | TGTGCCAGCAGCAAAGCAAGGGGCAGAAACACAGATACGCAGTATTTT
TRBD2 | - | TRBJ2-1 | TRBV5-1 | CASHSGDLYNEQFF | TGCGCCAGTCATAGCGGGGATCTTTACAATGAGCAGTTCTTC